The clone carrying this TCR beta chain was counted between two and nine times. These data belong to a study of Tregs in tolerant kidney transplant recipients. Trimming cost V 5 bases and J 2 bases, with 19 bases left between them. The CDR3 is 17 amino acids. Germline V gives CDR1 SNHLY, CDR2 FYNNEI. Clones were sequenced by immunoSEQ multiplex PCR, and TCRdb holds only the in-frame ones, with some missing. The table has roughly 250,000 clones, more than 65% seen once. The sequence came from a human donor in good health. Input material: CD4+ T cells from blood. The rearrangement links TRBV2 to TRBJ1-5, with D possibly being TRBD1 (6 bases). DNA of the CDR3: TGTGCCAGCAGTACGGCTTTACAGGGTTTGGGCAATCAGCCCCAGCATTTT. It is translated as CASSTALQGLGNQPQHF.